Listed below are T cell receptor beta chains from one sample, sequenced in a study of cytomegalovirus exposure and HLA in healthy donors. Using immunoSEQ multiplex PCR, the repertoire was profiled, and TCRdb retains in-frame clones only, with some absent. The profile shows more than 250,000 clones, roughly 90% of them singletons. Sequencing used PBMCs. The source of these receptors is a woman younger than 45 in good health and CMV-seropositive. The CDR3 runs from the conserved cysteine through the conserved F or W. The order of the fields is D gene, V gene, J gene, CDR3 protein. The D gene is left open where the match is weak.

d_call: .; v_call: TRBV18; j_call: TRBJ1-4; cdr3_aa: CASSPLQGSNEKLFF
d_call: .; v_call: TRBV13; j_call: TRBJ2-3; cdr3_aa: CASSLVSDTQYF
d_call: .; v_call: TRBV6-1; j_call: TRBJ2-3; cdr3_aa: CASCSVAADTQYF
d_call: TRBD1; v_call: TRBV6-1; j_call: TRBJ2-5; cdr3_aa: CASSGSRQGREETQYF
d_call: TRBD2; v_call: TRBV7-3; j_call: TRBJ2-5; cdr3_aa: CASSWGLAGETQYF
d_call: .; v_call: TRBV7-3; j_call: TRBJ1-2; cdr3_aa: CASSSYGYTF
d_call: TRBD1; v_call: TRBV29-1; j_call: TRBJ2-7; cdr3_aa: CSVAGQSPPRGQGEQYF
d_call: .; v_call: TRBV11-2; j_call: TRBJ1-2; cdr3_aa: CASSLVVRGANGYTF
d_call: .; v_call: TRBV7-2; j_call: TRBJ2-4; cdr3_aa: CASSRMGTLQNIQYF
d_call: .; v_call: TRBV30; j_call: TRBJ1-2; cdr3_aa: CAWRNYGYTF
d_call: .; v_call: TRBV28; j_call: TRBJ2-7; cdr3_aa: CASSLLLETSYEQYF
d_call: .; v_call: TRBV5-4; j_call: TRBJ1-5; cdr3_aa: CASSYGPGNQPQHF
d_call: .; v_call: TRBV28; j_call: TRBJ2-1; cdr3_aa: CASSLLGIDEQFF
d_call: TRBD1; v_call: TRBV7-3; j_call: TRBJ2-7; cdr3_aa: CASSLGASGGSHEQYF
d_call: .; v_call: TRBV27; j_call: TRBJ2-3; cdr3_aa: CASSSRISDTQYF
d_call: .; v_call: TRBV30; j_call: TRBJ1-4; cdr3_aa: CASDGASTNEKLFF
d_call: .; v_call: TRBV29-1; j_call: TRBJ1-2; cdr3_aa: CSVEEDGPYYGYTF
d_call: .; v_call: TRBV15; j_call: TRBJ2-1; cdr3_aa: CATQQGITYNEQFF
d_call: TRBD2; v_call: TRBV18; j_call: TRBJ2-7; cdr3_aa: CASSPTSGRSYEQQQYF
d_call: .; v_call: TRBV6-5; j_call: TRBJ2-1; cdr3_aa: CASSQQREQFF
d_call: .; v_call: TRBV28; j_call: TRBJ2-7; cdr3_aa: CASSPHHPGRDYEQYF
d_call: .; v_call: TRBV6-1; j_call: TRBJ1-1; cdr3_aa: CASPGAEAFF
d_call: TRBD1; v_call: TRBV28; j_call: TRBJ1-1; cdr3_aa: CASSFRGPTEAFF
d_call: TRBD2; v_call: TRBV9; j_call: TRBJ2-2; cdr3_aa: CASSVVAGNTGELFF
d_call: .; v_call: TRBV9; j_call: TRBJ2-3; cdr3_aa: CASSVGDDTQYF
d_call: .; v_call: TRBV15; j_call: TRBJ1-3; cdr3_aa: CATSRGLSGNTIYF
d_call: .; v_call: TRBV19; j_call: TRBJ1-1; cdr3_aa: CASSQGVSEAFF
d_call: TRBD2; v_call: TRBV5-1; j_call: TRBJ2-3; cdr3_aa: CASSFTSGGLTSTDTQYF
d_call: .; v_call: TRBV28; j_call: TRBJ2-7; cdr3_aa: CASSLEVGGYEQYF
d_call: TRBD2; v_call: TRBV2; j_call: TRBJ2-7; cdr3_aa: CASNPGLASLAVYEQYF
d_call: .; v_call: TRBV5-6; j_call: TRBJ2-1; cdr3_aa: CASTTLPGSEQFF
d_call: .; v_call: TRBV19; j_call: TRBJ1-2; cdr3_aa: CASSIGDRKEGYTF
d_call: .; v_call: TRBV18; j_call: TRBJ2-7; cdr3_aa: CASSPPGSYEQYF
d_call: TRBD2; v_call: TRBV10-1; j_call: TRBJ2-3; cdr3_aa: CASNPGTSGRPTDTQYF
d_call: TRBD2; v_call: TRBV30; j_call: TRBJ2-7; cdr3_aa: CAWKRGQMGLAGTYEQYF
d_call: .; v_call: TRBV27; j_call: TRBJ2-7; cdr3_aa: CASSLSRLGLSEQYF
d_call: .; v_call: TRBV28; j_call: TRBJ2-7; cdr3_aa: CASSRLFYEQYF
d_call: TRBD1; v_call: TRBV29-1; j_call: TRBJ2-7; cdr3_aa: CSVEQGAYEQYF
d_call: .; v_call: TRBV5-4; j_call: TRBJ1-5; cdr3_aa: CASSLPGSNQPQHF
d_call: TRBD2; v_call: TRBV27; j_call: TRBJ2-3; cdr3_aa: CASNYGLAGADTQYF
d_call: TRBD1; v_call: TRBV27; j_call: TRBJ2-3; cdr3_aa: CASSTDRGRSTDTQYF
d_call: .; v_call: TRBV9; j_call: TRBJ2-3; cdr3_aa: CASSVQKGKGEFADTQYF
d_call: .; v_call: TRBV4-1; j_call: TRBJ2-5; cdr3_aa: CASSMDTMGETQYF
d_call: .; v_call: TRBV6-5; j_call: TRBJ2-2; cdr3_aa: CASSYGATGELFF
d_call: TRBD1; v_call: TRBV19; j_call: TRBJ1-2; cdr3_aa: CASTLPGTGNYGYTF
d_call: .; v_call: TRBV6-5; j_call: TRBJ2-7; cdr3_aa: CASSSLYEQYF
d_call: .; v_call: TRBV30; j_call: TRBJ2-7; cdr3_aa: CAWMGYNEQYF
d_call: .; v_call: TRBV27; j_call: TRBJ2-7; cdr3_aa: CASSSRGALTYEQYF
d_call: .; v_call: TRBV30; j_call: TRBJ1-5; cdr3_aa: CAWTRGGLLMGQPQHF
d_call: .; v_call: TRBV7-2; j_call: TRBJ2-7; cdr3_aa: CASSLGLPPYEQYF
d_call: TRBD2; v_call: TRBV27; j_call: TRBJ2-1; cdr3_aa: CASSGGGLAGGSEQFF
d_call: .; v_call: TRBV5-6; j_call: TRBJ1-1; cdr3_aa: CASSFGRGFTEAFF